Presented here are 23 T cell receptor beta chains from one specimen sequenced in a study of blood T cell repertoires in COVID-19. Sequencing used immunoSEQ multiplex PCR; TCRdb keeps in-frame clones, though not all of them. The sample records about 280,000 clones, about 83% being singletons. Source material: peripheral blood. These receptors came from a woman in her 50s who had recovered from COVID-19.

The rearrangement links TRBV19 to TRBJ1-2; D is unresolved. The CDR3 consists of 11 residues. V shed 3 bases and J shed 13 bases, with 12 bases lying between them. The germline V gene encodes CDR1 LNHDA and CDR2 SQIVND (reference sequence). This CDR3 reads CASSIGRVCTF. The CDR3 DNA sequence: TGTGCCAGTAGTATTGGGAGGGTCTGCACCTTC.

In DNA, the CDR3 is TGTGCCAGCAGTCCCTCGGGGACAGGGGTCGGACCCTACAATGAGCAGTTCTTC. Its translation is CASSPSGTGVGPYNEQFF. The V gene is TRBV28, the J gene TRBJ2-1, with 10 bases that match TRBD1. This CDR3 is built from 18 residues. After removal of 5 bases from V and 2 bases from J, the junction contained 12 bases not matched to a gene. Germline CDR1 and CDR2: MDHEN and SYDVKM.

The rearrangement links TRBV7-2 to TRBJ2-5; 10 nucleotides match TRBD2. The CDR3 runs to 13 residues. Per the germline V gene, CDR1 is SGHTA and CDR2 is FQGNSA. The CDR3 DNA sequence: TGTGGGTCTAGCGGGGGTTTCCAAGAGACCCAGTACTTC. Protein sequence: CGSSGGFQETQYF.

The V gene is TRBV3-1 (or the pseudogene TRBV3-2), the J gene TRBJ1-6; tentatively, D is TRBD1 (5 bases). Germline CDR1 reads LGHDT; CDR2 reads YNNKEL (reference sequence). The V and J ends lost 3 bases and 7 bases respectively, with 16 bases between them. The CDR3 runs 16 residues. In DNA form, the CDR3 reads TGTGCCAGCAGCCAGAATTCGGGGGTATACAATTCACCCCTCCACTTT. Translating it yields CASSQNSGVYNSPLHF.

This chain links TRBV7-5 with TRBJ2-1; the listed D gene, TRBD2, was not tested against the DNA. TRBV7-5 is a known pseudogene. This CDR3 is 18 amino acids long. The CDR3 DNA reads as TGTGTCAGAAGCTTAGACCCACGGACTAGCGGGAGCTTCTCGGTCGAGTTCTTC. It yields the protein CVRSLDPRTSGSFSVEFF.

The rearrangement joins TRBV19 to TRBJ2-3, with 7 bases matching TRBD2. This CDR3 has 17 amino acids. Germline V lookup: CDR1 LNHDA, CDR2 SQIVND (reference sequence). The junction had 13 bases not matched to a gene; V was cut back by 7 bases and J by 0 bases. The chain's CDR3 is CASTKSGLAESTDTQYF. In DNA form, the CDR3 reads TGTGCCAGTACCAAATCGGGCCTAGCGGAGAGCACAGATACGCAGTATTTT. The variable domain in full, with the rest retrieved from reference TRBV19 and TRBJ2-3, is DGGITQSPKYLFRKEGQNVTLSCEQNLNHDAMYWYRQDPGQGLRLIYYSQIVNDFQKGDIAEGYSVSREKKESFPLTVTSAQKNPTAFYLCASTKSGLAESTDTQYFGPGTRLTVL.

This rearrangement joins TRBV27 to TRBJ2-1; TRBD2 agrees at 7 bases. J gave up 1 base and V 5 bases, and 8 bases lay outside the gene matches. There are 16 residues in the CDR3. Looked up from germline, CDR1 is MNHEY and CDR2 is SMNVEV (reference sequence). This CDR3 is CASSRRLAESYNEQFF. The CDR3, as DNA: TGTGCCAGCAGTCGAAGACTAGCTGAATCCTACAATGAGCAGTTCTTC.

This sequence joins TRBV6-2 or TRBV6-3 and TRBJ2-3; 10 nucleotides match TRBD2. CDR1 MNHEY and CDR2 SVGEGT come from the germline V gene. The CDR3 covers 17 residues. The junction had 6 bases not matched to a gene; V was cut back by 2 bases and J by 1 base. The CDR3 here is CASSYPETSGGTDTQYF. The CDR3 region has the DNA TGTGCCAGCAGTTACCCCGAAACTAGCGGGGGCACAGATACGCAGTATTTT.

This chain connects TRBV4-3 to TRBJ2-6, with a weak D call TRBD1 (6 bases). This CDR3 region has 16 residues. Per germline, CDR1 LGHNA and CDR2 YSLEER. The germline V and J ends were trimmed by 0 bases and 2 bases, with 8 bases remaining between them. CDR3 DNA: TGCGCCAGCAGCCAAGAAGAGGGGGCTGGGGCCAACGTCCTGACTTTC. Protein: CASSQEEGAGANVLTF.

V and J are TRBV18 and TRBJ1-3, with D perhaps TRBD1 (5 bases). This CDR3 comprises 14 residues. The germline V gene has CDR1 KGHSH and CDR2 LQKENI. V was clipped by 3 bases and J by 2 bases, with 8 bases between them. CDR3 DNA: TGTGCCAGCTCACCGCAGGGTACTGGAAACACCATATATTTT. As protein: CASSPQGTGNTIYF.

Written as DNA, the CDR3 is TGTGCCAGCAGCGCGCAGGGTAGCACTGAAGCTTTCTTT. Its translation: CASSAQGSTEAFF. This chain connects TRBV7-3 to TRBJ1-1, with TRBD1 as a possible D gene (5 bases). The V gene lost 5 bases and the J gene lost 4 bases, with 11 bases spanning the gap. Germline values: CDR1 SGHTA, CDR2 FQGTGA. The CDR3 extends over 13 amino acids.

This CDR3 is CASSLEGGGGSSSYEQYF. The CDR3 bases are TGTGCCAGCAGCTTAGAGGGCGGAGGGGGCTCGAGCTCCTACGAGCAGTACTTC. The rearrangement uses TRBV7-8 and TRBJ2-7; D possibly corresponds to TRBD1 (7 bases). CDR3 length: 18 amino acids. V was trimmed by 1 base and J by 0 bases, leaving 19 bases between them. Looked up from germline, CDR1 is SGHVS and CDR2 is FQNEAQ.

V and J are TRBV28 and TRBJ2-7, with a weak D call TRBD2 (6 bases). The germline V gene encodes CDR1 MDHEN and CDR2 SYDVKM. CDR3 length: 15 residues. Trimming removed 5 bases at V and 3 bases at J, with 17 bases between. CDR3 in DNA: TGTGCCAGCAGTACCGGGGGACTGTTAATCTACGAGCAGTACTTC. It yields the protein CASSTGGLLIYEQYF.

This sequence joins TRBV28 and TRBJ1-2; no definite D call. The CDR3 runs to 11 residues. V lost 6 bases and J lost 7, with 9 bases in between. Germline V gene data show CDR1 as MDHEN and CDR2 as SYDVKM. CDR3 nucleotides: TGTGCCAGCAGCACCAGAGGTGGCTACACCTTC. Translated, it gives CASSTRGGYTF.

The V call is TRBV7-2, the J call TRBJ2-3; 12 nucleotides match TRBD2. The CDR3 is 15 amino acids. Germline values: CDR1 SGHTA, CDR2 FQGNSA. The ends lost 3 bases at V and 6 bases at J; junction bases unmatched: 4. Written as DNA, the CDR3 is TGTGCCAGCAGCTTGACTAGCGGGAGAATCGATACGCAGTATTTT. Its translation: CASSLTSGRIDTQYF.

The rearrangement uses TRBV27 and TRBJ2-3; 9 nucleotides match TRBD1. CDR1 MNHEY and CDR2 SMNVEV come from the germline V gene (reference sequence). The length of the CDR3 is 17 residues. With 5 bases clipped from V and 3 bases from J, the junction kept 12 bases outside the gene matches. The CDR3 protein is CASSMKRTGVRTDTQYF. The CDR3 region has the DNA TGTGCCAGCAGTATGAAAAGGACAGGGGTCCGGACAGATACGCAGTATTTT.

The chain uses TRBV11-3 and TRBJ2-1, with 11 bases fitting TRBD2. V lost 2 bases and J lost 4; bases outside the gene matches: 4. CDR1 and CDR2 (germline): SGHNT, YENEEA. CDR3 length equals 16 residues. CDR3: CASSLRGLAEYNEQFF. CDR3 coding DNA: TGTGCCAGCAGCTTAAGGGGACTAGCGGAATACAATGAGCAGTTCTTC.

The V call is TRBV12-3 or TRBV12-4, the J call TRBJ2-7, with TRBD1 identical over 7 bases. The V segment lost 7 bases and the J segment 1 base; nucleotides outside the gene matches: 4. There are 13 residues in the CDR3. The CDR3 spells CASTPTGSYEQYF. For the CDR3, the DNA is TGTGCCAGCACCCCGACAGGGTCCTACGAGCAGTACTTC.

The table lists this clone with a few counts. The V call is TRBV7-8, the J call TRBJ1-6; 7 nucleotides agree with TRBD1. The CDR3 loop spans 19 amino acids. V trimming: 2 bases; J trimming: 0 bases; junction bases outside the gene matches: 10. Germline V gives CDR1 SGHVS, CDR2 FQNEAQ. This CDR3 reads CASSLTLDRESSYNSPLHF. The DNA of the CDR3 is TGTGCCAGCAGCTTAACGTTAGACAGGGAGAGCTCCTATAATTCACCCCTCCACTTT.

Note on this clone: The junction departs from the called germline gene at one end, perhaps through a read error. The chain joins TRBV7-2 to TRBJ2-4; 13 bases map to TRBD2. The CDR3 runs 13 residues. Germline V gene lookup returns CDR1 SGHTA and CDR2 FQGNSA. Here the CDR3 reads CASSSGTSGIVRF. As DNA, the CDR3 is TGTGCCAGCAGTTCCGGGACTAGCGGGATCGTCCGCTTC.

The rearrangement links TRBV30 to TRBJ1-3; 8 bases line up with TRBD1. This CDR3 is 16 amino acids long. J was trimmed by 0 bases and V by 3 bases; bases with no gene match: 7. Germline values: CDR1 GTSNPN, CDR2 SVGIG (reference sequence). As DNA, the CDR3 is TGTGCCTGGAGACACCAGACAGGGGCCTCTGGAAACACCATATATTTT. It codes for CAWRHQTGASGNTIYF.

The chain has TRBV14 and TRBJ2-1; D remains ambiguous. Germline V gene lookup returns CDR1 SGHDN and CDR2 FVKESK. Trimming removed 0 bases at V and 10 bases at J, with 10 bases between. The CDR3 is 13 amino acids. CDR3 amino acids: CASSQELRGEQFF. The DNA of the CDR3 is TGTGCCAGCAGCCAAGAATTACGCGGCGAGCAGTTCTTC.

This clone has a handful of counts. This chain links TRBV7-8 with TRBJ1-4; a possible D gene is TRBD1 (6 bases). The CDR3 sequence is 16 residues long. Looked up from germline, CDR1 is SGHVS and CDR2 is FQNEAQ. Trimming took off 6 bases at V and 5 bases at J, with 19 bases between the two ends. This CDR3 is CASRHGLGGRNEKLFF. CDR3 DNA sequence: TGTGCCAGCAGACATGGTCTCGGGGGGCGGAATGAAAAACTGTTTTTT.